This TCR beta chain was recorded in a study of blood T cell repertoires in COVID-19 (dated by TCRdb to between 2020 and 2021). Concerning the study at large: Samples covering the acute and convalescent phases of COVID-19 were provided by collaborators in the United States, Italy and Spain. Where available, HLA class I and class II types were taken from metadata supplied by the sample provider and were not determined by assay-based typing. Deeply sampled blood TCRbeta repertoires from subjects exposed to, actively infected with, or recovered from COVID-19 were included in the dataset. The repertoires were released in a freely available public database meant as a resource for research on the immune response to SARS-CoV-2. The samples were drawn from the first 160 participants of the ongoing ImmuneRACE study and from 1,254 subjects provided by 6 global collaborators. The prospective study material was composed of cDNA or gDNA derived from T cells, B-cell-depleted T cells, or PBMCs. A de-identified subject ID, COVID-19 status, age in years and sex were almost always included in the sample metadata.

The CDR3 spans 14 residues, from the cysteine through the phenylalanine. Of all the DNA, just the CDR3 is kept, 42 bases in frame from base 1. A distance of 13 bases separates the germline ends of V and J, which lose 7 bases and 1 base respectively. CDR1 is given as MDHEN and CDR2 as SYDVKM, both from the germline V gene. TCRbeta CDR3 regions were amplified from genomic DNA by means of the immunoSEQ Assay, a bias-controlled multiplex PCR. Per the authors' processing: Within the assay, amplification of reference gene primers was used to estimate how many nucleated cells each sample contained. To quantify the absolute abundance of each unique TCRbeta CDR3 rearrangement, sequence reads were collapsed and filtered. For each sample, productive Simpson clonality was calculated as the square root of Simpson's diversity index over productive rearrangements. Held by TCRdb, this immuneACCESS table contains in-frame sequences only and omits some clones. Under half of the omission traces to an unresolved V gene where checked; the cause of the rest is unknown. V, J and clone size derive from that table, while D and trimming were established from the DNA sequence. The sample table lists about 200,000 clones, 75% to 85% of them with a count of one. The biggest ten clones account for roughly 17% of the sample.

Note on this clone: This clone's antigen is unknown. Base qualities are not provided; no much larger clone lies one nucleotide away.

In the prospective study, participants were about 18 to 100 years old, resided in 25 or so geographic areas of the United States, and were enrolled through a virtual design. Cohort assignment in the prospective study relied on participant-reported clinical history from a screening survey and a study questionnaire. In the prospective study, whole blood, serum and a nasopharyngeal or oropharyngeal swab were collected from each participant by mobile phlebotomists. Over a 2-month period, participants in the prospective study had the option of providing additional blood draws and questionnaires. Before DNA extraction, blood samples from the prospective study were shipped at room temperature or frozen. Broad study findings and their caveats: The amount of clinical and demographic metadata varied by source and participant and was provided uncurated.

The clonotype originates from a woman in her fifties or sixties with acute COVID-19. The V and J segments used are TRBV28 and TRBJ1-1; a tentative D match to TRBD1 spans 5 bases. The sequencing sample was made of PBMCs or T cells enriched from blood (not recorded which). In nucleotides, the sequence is TGTGCCAGCACCATCAGACAGTCGAACACTGAAGCTTTCTTT. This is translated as CASTIRQSNTEAFF.